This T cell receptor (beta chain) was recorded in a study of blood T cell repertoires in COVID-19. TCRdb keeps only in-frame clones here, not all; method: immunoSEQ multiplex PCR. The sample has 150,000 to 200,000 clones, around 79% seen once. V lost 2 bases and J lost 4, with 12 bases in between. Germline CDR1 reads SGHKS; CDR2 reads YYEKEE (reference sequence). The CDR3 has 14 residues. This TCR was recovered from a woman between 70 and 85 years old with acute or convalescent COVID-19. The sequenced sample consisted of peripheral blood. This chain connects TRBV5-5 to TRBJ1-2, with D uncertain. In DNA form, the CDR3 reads TGTGCCAGCAGCTTAACTGCCGGGGTCTATGGCTACACCTTC. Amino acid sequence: CASSLTAGVYGYTF.